A single sample gave rise to the 8 T cell receptor beta chains below, sequenced in a study of blood T cells in healthy people across ages. Combining a sample-barcoded 5' primer with a J-beta primer mix, a second PCR ran for about 6 to 11 cycles. TCRdb independently ran MiXCR on the 5' RACE reads; one entry per CDR3 protein. The profile shows 1,800,000 or so distinct CDR3 sequences, roughly two fifths of them singletons. Sample: blood. The source of these receptors is a human donor in good health.

This clonotype was detected only a few times. This chain links TRBV9 with TRBJ2-1; TRBD2 agrees at 7 bases. This CDR3 has 13 residues. Germline V lookup: CDR1 SGDLS, CDR2 YYNGEE. The trim removed 0 bases at V and 7 bases at J, leaving 1 base unmatched. The chain's CDR3 is CASSVDGGNEQFF. CDR3 coding DNA: TGTGCCAGCAGCGTAGACGGGGGGAATGAGCAGTTCTTC.

A word on this clonotype: A junction end diverges from the germline sequence, so it may reflect a read error. V usage is TRBV4-3 and J usage is TRBJ2-7; 8 bases agree with TRBD2. This CDR3 has 17 residues. Germline CDR1 reads LGHNA; CDR2 reads YSLEER. This CDR3 is CASSQAAASGGSYEQDF. The CDR3 DNA reads TGCGCCAGCAGCCAAGCGGCCGCCAGCGGGGGATCCTACGAGCAGGACTTC.

This clonotype has more than one count but fewer than ten. The genes are TRBV5-1 and TRBJ1-2; TRBD1 aligns across 10 bases. The germline V gene encodes CDR1 SGHRS and CDR2 YFSETQ. The V gene end was trimmed by 4 bases and the J gene end by 5 bases; junction bases not matched to a gene: 5. This CDR3 contains 14 residues. DNA for the CDR3: TGCGCCAGCAGCAAAGGGACAGGGGAATATGGCTACACCTTC. Translated, it gives CASSKGTGEYGYTF. The full variable domain, completed using reference TRBV5-1 and TRBJ1-2, is KAGVTQTPRYLIKTRGQQVTLSCSPISGHRSVSWYQQTPGQGLQFLFEYFSETQRNKGNFPGRFSGRQFSNSRSEMNVSTLELGDSALYLCASSKGTGEYGYTFGSGTRLTVV.

Only a few counts were recorded for this clonotype. The rearrangement joins TRBV7-8 to TRBJ2-1, with TRBD2 matching over 7 bases. The J segment lost 4 bases and the V segment lost 0 bases, leaving 9 bases of the junction unmatched. Germline assignment: CDR1 SGHVS and CDR2 FQNEAQ. The CDR3 loop spans 17 amino acids. This chain's CDR3 is CASSLALAGDIYNEQFF. In DNA, the CDR3 is TGTGCCAGCAGCTTAGCGCTCGCGGGGGATATTTACAATGAGCAGTTCTTC. Using reference TRBV7-8 and TRBJ2-1 for the parts outside the CDR3, the full variable domain is GAGVSQSPRYKVAKRGQDVALRCDPISGHVSLFWYQQALGQGPEFLTYFQNEAQLDKSGLPSDRFFAERPEGSVSTLKIQRTQQEDSAVYLCASSLALAGDIYNEQFFGPGTRLTVL.

This clonotype was counted only a few times. The rearrangement uses TRBV28 and TRBJ2-5, with TRBD1 identical over 8 bases. The CDR3 totals 15 residues. Germline CDR1 and CDR2: MDHEN and SYDVKM. V dropped 2 bases and J dropped 11; count of bases not matched to a gene: 13. The CDR3 coding sequence is TGTGCCAGCAGTTTACTGCCGGGACAGGAGGTTGAGCAGTACTTC. Amino acid sequence: CASSLLPGQEVEQYF.

The chain carries TRBV15 and TRBJ2-7; possible D gene TRBD1, 5 bases. The ends were cut back, 3 bases at V and 0 bases at J, with 15 bases in the middle. The V gene's germline CDR1 is LNHNV and CDR2 YYDKDF (reference sequence). This CDR3 has 16 residues. The CDR3 nucleotides read TGTGCCACCAGCAGCGAAACAGGACCGACCTCCTACGAGCAGTACTTC. It encodes CATSSETGPTSYEQYF.

V is TRBV7-2 and J is TRBJ2-4, with 9 bases fitting TRBD2. The CDR3 is made up of 15 amino acids. V trimming: 5 bases; J trimming: 13 bases; junction bases outside the gene matches: 15. The V gene's germline CDR1 is SGHTA and CDR2 FQGNSA. The CDR3 coding sequence is TGTGCCAGCAGCGTGCGGCGGGGGGGCGTAGAAGAGCAGTACTTC. It is translated as CASSVRRGGVEEQYF.

A remark on this clonotype: A read error may account for a junction end that differs from germline. The chain combines TRBV6-1 with TRBJ2-7; 8 bases line up with TRBD2. The end of the DNA is better explained by TRBJ2-5, so the J call may be wrong. The CDR3 runs to 15 residues. Germline V gene sequence: CDR1 MNHNS, CDR2 SASEGT. CDR3 sequence (DNA): TGTGCCAGCAGTCGCAAACTAGCGGACCAAGGGACCCAGTACTTC. Encoded protein: CASSRKLADQGTQYF.